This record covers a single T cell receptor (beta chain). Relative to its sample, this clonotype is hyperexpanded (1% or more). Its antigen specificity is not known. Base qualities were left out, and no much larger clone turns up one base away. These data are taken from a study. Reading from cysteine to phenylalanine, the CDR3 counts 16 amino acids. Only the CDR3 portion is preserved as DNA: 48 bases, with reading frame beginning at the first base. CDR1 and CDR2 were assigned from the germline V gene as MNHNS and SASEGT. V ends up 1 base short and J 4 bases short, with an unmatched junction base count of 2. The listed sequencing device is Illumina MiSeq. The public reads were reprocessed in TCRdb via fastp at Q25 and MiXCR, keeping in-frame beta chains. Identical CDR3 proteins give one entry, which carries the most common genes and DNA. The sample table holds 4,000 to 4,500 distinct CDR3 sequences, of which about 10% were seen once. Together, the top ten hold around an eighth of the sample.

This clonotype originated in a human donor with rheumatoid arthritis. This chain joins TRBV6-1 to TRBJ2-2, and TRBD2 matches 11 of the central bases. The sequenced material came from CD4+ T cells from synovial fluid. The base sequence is TGTGCCAGCAGTGAAGGACTAGCGGGGATCACCGGGGAGCTGTTTTTT. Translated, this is CASSEGLAGITGELFF.